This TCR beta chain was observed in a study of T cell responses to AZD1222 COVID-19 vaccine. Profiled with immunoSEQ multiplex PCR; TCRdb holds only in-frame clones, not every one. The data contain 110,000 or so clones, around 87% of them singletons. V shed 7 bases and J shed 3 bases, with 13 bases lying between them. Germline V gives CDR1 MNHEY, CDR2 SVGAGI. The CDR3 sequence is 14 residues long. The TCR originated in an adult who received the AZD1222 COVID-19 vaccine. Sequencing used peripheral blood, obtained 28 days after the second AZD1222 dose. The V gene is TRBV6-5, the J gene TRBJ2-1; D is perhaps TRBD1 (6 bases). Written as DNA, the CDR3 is TGTGCCAGCATCAGGGGAGTGCTCTACAATGAGCAGTTCTTC. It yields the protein CASIRGVLYNEQFF.